One and the same sample provided the 10 T cell receptor beta chains below, sequenced in a study of sequential checkpoint blockade in melanoma. Specified treatment: randomized to nivolumab then ipilimumab (arm A) or the reverse (arm B). Produced via immunoSEQ multiplex PCR; TCRdb's table is partial and in-frame only. The sample includes roughly 36,000 clones, about 30% seen only once; the top ten take roughly 1.5%. This specimen consisted of tumor tissue (inferred from file names), obtained from a patient given nivolumab and ipilimumab in sequence. Receptors were obtained from a human donor with melanoma.

This chain uses TRBV19 with TRBJ1-1; 9 nucleotides align to TRBD1. Losses at the gene ends were 7 bases for V and 4 bases for J; bases not matched to a gene: 19. The length of the CDR3 is 18 residues. Germline lookup yields CDR1 LNHDA and CDR2 SQIVND (reference sequence). The DNA of the CDR3 is TGTGCCAGTACCCCTCGACAGGGGGAAATTTCGGGAGGCACTGAAGCTTTCTTT. Protein product: CASTPRQGEISGGTEAFF.

This CDR3 is CASGLRLAGVGEQFF. The CDR3, as DNA: TGTGCTAGTGGTTTGAGGCTAGCGGGAGTGGGTGAGCAGTTCTTC. The V call is TRBV12-5, the J call TRBJ2-1; 10 bases line up with TRBD2. The CDR3 sequence is 15 residues long. The germline V gene encodes CDR1 LGHNT and CDR2 FRNRAP. V was clipped by 2 bases and J by 9 bases; unmatched bases: 7.

The chain combines TRBV19 with TRBJ2-7; D remains unclear. The CDR3 length is 18 residues. Germline V gives CDR1 LNHDA, CDR2 SQIVND (reference sequence). V was shortened by 5 bases and J by 5 bases, with 28 bases between the two germline ends. CDR3 sequence reads: CASSHLVNVRAMRNEQYF. The CDR3 region has the DNA TGTGCCAGTAGTCACCTGGTTAATGTAAGGGCTATGAGGAACGAGCAGTACTTC.

The CDR3: CASSPIAGANEQFF. The DNA of the CDR3 is TGTGCCAGTAGCCCTATAGCGGGAGCCAATGAGCAGTTCTTC. V gene TRBV19 combines with J gene TRBJ2-1; 9 bases are a match to TRBD2. V gave up 6 bases and J gave up 6 bases; unmatched junction bases: 6. CDR1 LNHDA and CDR2 SQIVND come from the germline V gene (reference sequence). The CDR3 loop spans 14 amino acids.

This clone has a handful of counts. This chain connects TRBV11-3 to TRBJ2-7; 9 bases match TRBD1. This CDR3 comprises 15 residues. V gave up 3 bases and J gave up 1 base; unmatched junction bases: 4. The germline V gene has CDR1 SGHNT and CDR2 YENEEA. This CDR3 reads CASSFAGTGSYEQYF. The CDR3 bases are TGTGCCAGCAGCTTCGCCGGGACAGGGTCCTACGAGCAGTACTTC. The full variable domain, completed using reference TRBV11-3 and TRBJ2-7, is EAGVVQSPRYKIIEKKQPVAFWCNPISGHNTLYWYLQNLGQGPELLIRYENEEAVDDSQLPKDRFSAERLKGVDSTLKIQPAELGDSAVYLCASSFAGTGSYEQYFGPGTRLTVT.

This clone was seen a few times. The V call is TRBV15, the J call TRBJ2-3; TRBD2 matches 12 bases. Germline V gene sequence: CDR1 LNHNV, CDR2 YYDKDF (reference sequence). CDR3 size: 18 residues. V was clipped by 1 base and J by 4 bases; unmatched bases: 9. DNA of the CDR3: TGTGCCACCAGCAGAGCGTCGCTAGCGGGAGGGACCGCAGATACGCAGTATTTT. Its translation: CATSRASLAGGTADTQYF.

The rearrangement links TRBV27 to TRBJ2-2, with D unresolved. Trimming left V 1 base short and J 6 bases short, with 15 bases between. Germline V gene lookup returns CDR1 MNHEY and CDR2 SMNVEV (reference sequence). The CDR3 has 16 residues. The CDR3 protein is CASSLWRGIVSGELFF. The CDR3 DNA sequence: TGTGCCAGCAGTTTATGGCGTGGGATAGTTTCCGGGGAGCTGTTTTTT.

V gene TRBV6-8 combines with J gene TRBJ1-4, with unresolved D. V lost 3 bases to trimming and J lost 6 bases, with 11 bases between them. The CDR3 extends over 14 amino acids. Germline V gene sequence: CDR1 MNHGY, CDR2 SAAAGT. CDR3 residues: CASSYRAWDEKLFF. The CDR3 region has the DNA TGTGCCAGCAGTTATCGGGCATGGGATGAAAAACTGTTTTTT.

The chain has TRBV7-6 and TRBJ2-1; D may be TRBD2 (5 bases). CDR1 and CDR2 (germline): SGHVS, FNYEAQ. V dropped 1 base and J dropped 2 bases, with 18 bases sitting between them. The CDR3 consists of 18 residues. In DNA form, the CDR3 reads TGTGCCAGCAGCTTAGGGCTGAGAGAGGGCCCGGCCTACAATGAGCAGTTCTTC. This encodes CASSLGLREGPAYNEQFF.

Only a few counts were recorded for this clone. The chain employs TRBV6-8 and TRBJ1-1; D uncertain. CDR1 MNHGY and CDR2 SAAAGT come from the germline V gene. The CDR3 covers 14 residues. Trimming took 6 bases from V and 2 from J, leaving 13 bases between them. In DNA, the CDR3 is TGTGCCAGCAGCCCAGGAGCAGCTAACACTGAAGCTTTCTTT. Translation gives CASSPGAANTEAFF.